This T cell receptor (beta chain) was identified in a study of cytomegalovirus exposure and HLA in healthy donors. Broader study findings: It was about 150 TCR beta chains that were listed as cytomegalovirus-associated. Segments of the TCR beta V type were, in most cases, productive about 87% or about 30% of the time in an earlier analysis.

This clone was seen more than once but under ten times. Its matching antigen is unknown. PCR used 60 Vbeta primers and 13 Jbeta primers. The protocol was immunoSEQ multiplex PCR, while the TCRdb copy is restricted to in-frame clones and leaves out a portion. The data hold about 190,000 clones, with over 70% observed a single time. The CDR3 has 16 residues. Germline V gene lookup returns CDR1 SGHAT and CDR2 FQNNGV. Trimming removed 4 bases from V and 4 bases from J; junction bases left unmatched: 11. The chain is built from TRBV11-2 and TRBJ2-5, with TRBD2 identical over 8 bases. Sequenced sample: PBMCs. This TCR was sampled from a woman aged 25 to 39 in good health and CMV-seronegative. The CDR3 nucleotides are TGTGCCAGCAGCTCATTAGCGGGAACTAATATAGAGACCCAGTACTTC. Its protein product is CASSSLAGTNIETQYF.